This T cell receptor beta chain emerged from a study of human CD8 memory T cell subsets. Findings of the study overall: Although both stem-like subsets shared clonotypes with effector memory cells, the stem-like memory and precursor exhausted T cell repertoires overlapped only minimally with each other.

For this clonotype: Antigen: not known.

UMI-labeled 5' RACE produced the TCR beta libraries. Original methodology: Each TCR beta library had roughly 2,900 to 18,000 functional CDR3 beta clonotypes. From the 5' RACE reads, TCRdb lists one entry per CDR3 protein and no DNA. These V and J calls derive from TCRdb rather than the authors' analysis. The sample totals around 5,400 distinct CDR3 sequences; its top ten clones hold around a sixth. The germline gives CDR1 SEHNR, CDR2 FQNEAQ (reference sequence). This CDR3 has 11 amino acids. It was by negative magnetic separation that total CD8+ T cells were enriched. It was from duplicate vials of approximately 150,000 sorted CD8+ T cells per subset that RNA came.

The sequence was obtained from a human donor in good health. The sample was CD8+ T cells from PBMCs. The chain carries TRBV7-9 and TRBJ1-1. CDR3: CASSENTEAFF.